Below, one TCR beta chain is given with its context. This specimen comes from a study of blood T cell repertoires in COVID-19. Profiled with immunoSEQ multiplex PCR; TCRdb holds only in-frame clones, not every one. The sample contains about 360,000 clones, about 87% of which appear only once. The sequencing sample was made of PBMCs or T cells enriched from blood (not recorded which). The TCR sequence derives from a man aged 30-40 years who had recovered from COVID-19.

The CDR3 here is CASSHPGQGGNYGYTF. The CDR3 DNA follows: TGTGCCAGCAGCCACCCGGGACAGGGAGGGAACTATGGCTACACCTTC. The chain couples TRBV5-4 to TRBJ1-2; 9 bases agree with TRBD1. Germline trimming cut 4 bases from V and 2 bases from J; bases unmatched to any gene: 9. Germline CDR1 SGHNT, CDR2 YYREEE (reference sequence). The length of the CDR3 is 16 residues.